This T cell receptor beta chain was recovered during a study of long-term antiretroviral therapy in people with HIV. It was version v3.0 of the immunoSEQ assay that was run at survey level. Produced via immunoSEQ multiplex PCR; TCRdb's table is partial and in-frame only. The data show over 25,000 clones, approximately 94% seen once. V was pared by 4 bases and J by 1 base, with 15 bases between. CDR1 is SGHNT, CDR2 YYREEE, per germline (reference sequence). CDR3 length: 17 amino acids. Findings of the study overall: Diversity went up after ART and still fell short of transplant donor controls.

This clone was seen a few times. Its antigen is still unknown. The J gene is TRBJ1-6, the V gene TRBV5-4, with D tentatively TRBD1 (5 bases). This TCR derives from a middle-aged man with HIV. Here the sequenced sample was unsorted PBMCs, taken just over 7.3 years after starting antiretroviral therapy. The DNA of the CDR3 is TGTGCCAGCAGCCAAATGAGGGACCGGTCCTATAATTCACCCCTCCACTTT. This translates into CASSQMRDRSYNSPLHF.